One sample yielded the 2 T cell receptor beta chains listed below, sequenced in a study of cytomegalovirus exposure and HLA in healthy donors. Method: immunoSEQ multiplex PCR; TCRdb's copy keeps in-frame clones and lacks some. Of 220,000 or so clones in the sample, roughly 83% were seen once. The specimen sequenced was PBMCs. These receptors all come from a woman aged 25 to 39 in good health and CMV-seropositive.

Here the CDR3 DNA reads TGTGCCAGCAGCGTAGGAGAGGGGAAGGCGAACACCATATATTTT. Encoded protein: CASSVGEGKANTIYF. The chain carries TRBV9 and TRBJ1-3; weak D call: TRBD1 (5 bases). This CDR3 contains 15 residues. The V gene lost 0 bases and the J gene lost 7 bases, with 14 bases spanning the gap. Germline CDR1 and CDR2: SGDLS and YYNGEE.

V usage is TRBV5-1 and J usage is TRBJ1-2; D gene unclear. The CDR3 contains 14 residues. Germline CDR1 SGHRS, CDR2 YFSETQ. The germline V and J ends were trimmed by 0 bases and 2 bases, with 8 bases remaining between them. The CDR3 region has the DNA TGCGCCAGCAGCTTGGTCCCGGGAAACTATGGCTACACCTTC. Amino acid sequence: CASSLVPGNYGYTF.